This T cell receptor (beta chain) was retrieved from a study of T cells in Graves' hyperthyroidism and ophthalmopathy. Study results and limitations: Blood held most thyroid clonotypes expanded above 0.001 frequency. Ophthalmopathy was predicted by the model a median of approximately six months ahead of onset.

In regard to this clonotype: The antigen is not known.

This CDR3 comprises 13 residues. The V end was cut by 2 bases, the J end by 11 bases, with 15 bases between. CDR1 is MNHEY and CDR2 is SVGEGT in the germline V gene. From RNA transcripts, TCR beta CDR3 regions were amplified. The TCR CDR3 first-round RT-PCR relied on the HTBI primer set. TCRdb reprocessed the multiplex PCR reads with MiXCR, giving one entry per CDR3 protein. This sample yields about 360,000 distinct CDR3 sequences, of which approximately 14% are seen a single time; 28% belongs to the top ten. Fresh peripheral blood, under 13 ml, yielded the PBMCs. This chain joins TRBV6-2 or TRBV6-3 and TRBJ1-1; D may be TRBD1 (5 bases). Material for sequencing was blood. This TCR came from a woman between 18 and 29 years old with Graves' hyperthyroidism that later progressed to Graves' ophthalmopathy. The CDR3 sequence is CASSYRGREVAFF. The DNA for the CDR3 is TGTGCCAGCAGTTACCGGGGCAGGGAGGTGGCTTTCTTT.